These T cell receptor beta chains were read from a single sample in a study of cytotoxic CD8 clonotypes in ibrutinib-treated CLL. The method was immunoSEQ multiplex PCR; TCRdb's version includes in-frame clones alone and lacks a portion of them. In the table there are 160,000 or so clones, about 80% of which are singletons. Sequencing used PBMCs, obtained after 24 months of ibrutinib treatment. The receptors here all came from a human donor with chronic lymphocytic leukemia. Each CDR3 is given with its conserved first and last residue. A D gene is named only where the DNA matches it firmly. Clone sizes are given selectively: once, few, many, or a class where the clone is expanded.

len	v_gene	d_gene	abundance	j_gene	CDR3aa	CDR3nt
14	TRBV10-2	TRBD1	.	TRBJ1-2	CASSGTGGNYGYTF	TGCGCCAGCAGTGGGACAGGGGGGAACTATGGCTACACCTTC
16	TRBV4-3	TRBD2	.	TRBJ2-4	CASSQDKLSGSYIQYF	TGCGCCAGCAGCCAAGATAAATTGAGCGGGAGCTACATTCAGTACTTC
19	TRBV19	.	few	TRBJ2-2	CASSMGPHGGRGYTGELFF	TGTGCCAGTAGTATGGGGCCCCACGGGGGAAGGGGATACACCGGGGAGCTGTTTTTT
15	TRBV7-7	TRBD2	few	TRBJ2-3	CASSFASGSTDTQYF	TGTGCTAGCAGCTTTGCTAGCGGGAGCACAGATACGCAGTATTTT
14	TRBV18	.	once	TRBJ1-5	CASSPLDRDQPQHF	TGTGCCAGCTCACCATTAGACAGAGATCAGCCCCAGCATTTT
14	TRBV6-1	.	.	TRBJ2-3	CASSDTGGVDTQYF	TGTGCCAGCAGTGATACAGGGGGGGTAGATACGCAGTATTTT
16	TRBV28	TRBD1	.	TRBJ1-1	CASSFQGARMNTEAFF	TGTGCCAGCAGTTTTCAGGGGGCGAGGATGAACACTGAAGCTTTCTTT
15	TRBV30	TRBD1	.	TRBJ2-1	CAWSPGTGGRNEQFF	TGTGCCTGGAGTCCTGGGACAGGGGGTAGGAATGAGCAGTTCTTC
13	TRBV7-9	.	.	TRBJ2-7	CASSLGHRDEQYF	TGTGCCAGCAGCTTGGGGCACCGGGACGAGCAGTACTTC
15	TRBV5-1	TRBD1	.	TRBJ1-6	CASSSAGQRNSPLHF	TGCGCCAGCAGCTCCGCGGGACAGCGAAATTCACCCCTCCACTTT
13	TRBV9	.	.	TRBJ2-7	CASSVRRQGEQYF	TGTGCCAGCAGCGTCCGGCGTCAGGGAGAGCAGTACTTC
15	TRBV5-1	TRBD1	.	TRBJ2-3	CASSAGQGGIDTQYF	TGCGCCAGCAGCGCAGGACAGGGGGGAATTGATACGCAGTATTTT